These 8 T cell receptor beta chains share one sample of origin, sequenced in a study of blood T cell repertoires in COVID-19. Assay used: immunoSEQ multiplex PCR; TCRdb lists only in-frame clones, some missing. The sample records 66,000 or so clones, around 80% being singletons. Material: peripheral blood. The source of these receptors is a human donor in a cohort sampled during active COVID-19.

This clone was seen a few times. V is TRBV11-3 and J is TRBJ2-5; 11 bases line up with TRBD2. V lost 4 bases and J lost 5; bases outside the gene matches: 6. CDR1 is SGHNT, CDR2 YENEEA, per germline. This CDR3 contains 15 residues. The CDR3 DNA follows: TGTGCCAGCAGCTCAAGACTAGCGGGAATGGAGACCCAGTACTTC. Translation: CASSSRLAGMETQYF. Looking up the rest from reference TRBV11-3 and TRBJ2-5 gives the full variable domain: EAGVVQSPRYKIIEKKQPVAFWCNPISGHNTLYWYLQNLGQGPELLIRYENEEAVDDSQLPKDRFSAERLKGVDSTLKIQPAELGDSAVYLCASSSRLAGMETQYFGPGTRLLVL.

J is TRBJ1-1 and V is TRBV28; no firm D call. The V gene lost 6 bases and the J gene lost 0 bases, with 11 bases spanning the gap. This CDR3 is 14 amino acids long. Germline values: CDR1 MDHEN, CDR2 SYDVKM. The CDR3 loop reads CASRRAAVNTEAFF. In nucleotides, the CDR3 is TGTGCCAGCAGGCGTGCGGCAGTGAACACTGAAGCTTTCTTT.

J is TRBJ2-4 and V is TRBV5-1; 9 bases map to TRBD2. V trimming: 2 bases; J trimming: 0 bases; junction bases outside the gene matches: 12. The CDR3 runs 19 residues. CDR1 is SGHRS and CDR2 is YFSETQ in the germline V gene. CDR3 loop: CASSFLGGGRAEAKNIQYF. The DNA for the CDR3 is TGCGCCAGCAGCTTTTTGGGGGGCGGGAGGGCCGAAGCCAAAAACATTCAGTACTTC.

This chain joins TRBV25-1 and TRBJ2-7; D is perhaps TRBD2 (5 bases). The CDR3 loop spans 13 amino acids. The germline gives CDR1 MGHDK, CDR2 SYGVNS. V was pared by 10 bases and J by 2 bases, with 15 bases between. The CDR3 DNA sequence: TGTGCCACCCTGAGCGGCGAAACCTACGAGCAGTACTTC. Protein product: CATLSGETYEQYF.

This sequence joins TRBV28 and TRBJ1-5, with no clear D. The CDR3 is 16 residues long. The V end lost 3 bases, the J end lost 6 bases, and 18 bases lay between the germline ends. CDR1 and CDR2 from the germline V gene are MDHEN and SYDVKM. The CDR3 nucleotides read TGTGCCAGCAGTTTGAGTTTTTTACCGCGCGGTCAGCCCCAGCATTTT. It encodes CASSLSFLPRGQPQHF.

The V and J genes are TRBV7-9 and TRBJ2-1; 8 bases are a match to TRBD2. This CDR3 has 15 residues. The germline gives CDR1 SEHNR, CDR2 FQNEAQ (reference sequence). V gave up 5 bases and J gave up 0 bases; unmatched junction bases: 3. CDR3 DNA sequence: TGTGCCAGCAGCCCAGGACTAGCCTCCTACAATGAGCAGTTCTTC. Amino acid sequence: CASSPGLASYNEQFF.

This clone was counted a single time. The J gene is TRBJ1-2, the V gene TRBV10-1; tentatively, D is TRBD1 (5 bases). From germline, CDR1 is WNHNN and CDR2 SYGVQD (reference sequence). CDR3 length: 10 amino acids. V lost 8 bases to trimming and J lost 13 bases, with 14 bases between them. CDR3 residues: CASLGDCPTF. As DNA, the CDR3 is TGCGCCAGCCTAGGGGACTGCCCCACCTTC.

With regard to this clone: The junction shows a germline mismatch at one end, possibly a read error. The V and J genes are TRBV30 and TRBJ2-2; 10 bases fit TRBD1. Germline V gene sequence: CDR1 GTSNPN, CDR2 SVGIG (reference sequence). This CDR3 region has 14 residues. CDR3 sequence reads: CARRGTGDTGELFF. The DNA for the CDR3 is TGTGCCCGGAGGGGGACAGGGGACACCGGGGAGCTGTTTTTT.